The entry below gives a single TCR beta chain sequence along with its context. What it recognizes is unknown. Germline CDR1 PRHDT, CDR2 FYEKMQ (reference sequence). The length of the CDR3 is 17 residues. Sequencing used immunoSEQ v3. Clones were sequenced by immunoSEQ multiplex PCR, and TCRdb holds only the in-frame ones, with some missing. This sample has around 20,000 clones, with 78% found just once. This specimen belongs to a study of TIL therapy for anti-PD-1-resistant metastatic lung cancer. Points from the study as a whole: TIL clonotype persistence in blood showed no apparent association with response.

Time point noted: pre-treatment sample, taken before nivolumab and TIL therapy. The TCR comes from a person aged 30 to 80 with non-small cell lung cancer. V usage is TRBV13 and J usage is TRBJ2-5; no definite D call. The better agreement between TRBJ2-7 and the DNA end casts doubt on the J call. Sequenced material: blood, taken at baseline. The CDR3 spells CASSLRVVPSLSYEQYF. The CDR3 nucleotides read TGTGCCAGCAGCTTAAGGGTCGTCCCCAGCCTTTCCTACGAGCAGTACTTC.